This TCR beta chain was recorded in a study of T cells in localized non-small cell lung cancer. Findings and caveats of the study: Uninvolved neighboring lung showed the greatest T cell clonality, exceeding tumor. Out of the top 100 tumor clones, a median about 57 were seen in adjacent lung. One tumor region alone was sequenced, and heterogeneity therefore remains possible. Density of T cells in blood, when higher, went with longer overall survival.

This table comes from immunoSEQ multiplex PCR, and its TCRdb copy is limited to in-frame clones, with some not included. The profile shows around 50,000 clones, 86% of them singletons. V was clipped by 3 bases and J by 10 bases; unmatched bases: 8. The CDR3 is 15 residues long. From germline, CDR1 is LNHDA and CDR2 SQIVND (reference sequence). Remarks on this clone: Its antigen remains unknown.

The chain is built from TRBV19 and TRBJ1-6; 8 nucleotides line up with TRBD1. Sequences were derived from PBMCs, sampled before any cancer treatment. The sequence was obtained from a man between 40 and 69 years old with stage II lung adenocarcinoma. CDR3 residues: CASSIFVDRASPLHF. CDR3 nucleotides: TGTGCCAGTAGTATCTTCGTGGACAGGGCCTCACCCCTCCACTTT. Filled out from reference TRBV19 and TRBJ1-6, the complete variable domain reads DGGITQSPKYLFRKEGQNVTLSCEQNLNHDAMYWYRQDPGQGLRLIYYSQIVNDFQKGDIAEGYSVSREKKESFPLTVTSAQKNPTAFYLCASSIFVDRASPLHFGNGTRLTVT.